These T cell receptor beta chains were read from a single sample in a study of blood T cell repertoires in COVID-19. The method was immunoSEQ multiplex PCR; TCRdb's version includes in-frame clones alone and lacks a portion of them. The sample consists of about 210,000 clones, 65% to 90% of them appearing once. Sequenced material: peripheral blood. The receptors come from a man aged 45-60 years with COVID-19, enrolled during active disease. CDR3s include the opening cysteine and the closing phenylalanine or tryptophan. D genes are given only for firm matches. Only part of the rows carry a size: once, few, many, or a class if the clone is expanded.

v_call,j_call,clone_size,d_call,cdr3_length,cdr3_nt,cdr3_aa
TRBV6-2/TRBV6-3,TRBJ2-2,-,-,13,TGTGCCAGCAGTCTAGGGGGAACCGGGGAGCTGTTTTTT,CASSLGGTGELFF
TRBV29-1,TRBJ2-5,-,-,14,TGCAGCGTCATACATTGGGTCGCGGAGGAGACCCAGTACTTC,CSVIHWVAEETQYF
TRBV18,TRBJ2-1,-,TRBD1,17,TGTGCCAGCTCACTTCGACAGGGCGCCGGGCTATACAATGAGCAGTTCTTC,CASSLRQGAGLYNEQFF
TRBV7-9,TRBJ2-7,-,TRBD1,12,TGTGCCAGCAGCTCACAGGGGTACGAGCAGTACTTC,CASSSQGYEQYF
TRBV7-8,TRBJ1-6,-,TRBD1,15,TGTGCCAGCAGCTCCGGGACAGGGCGGCGTTCACCCCTCCACTTT,CASSSGTGRRSPLHF
TRBV6-5,TRBJ1-2,few,-,12,TGTGCCAGCAGGGACAGCTTCTATGGCTACACCTTC,CASRDSFYGYTF
TRBV10-3,TRBJ2-6,once,-,14,TGTGCCATCAGTGATAACTCTGGGGCCAACGTCCTGACTTTC,CAISDNSGANVLTF
TRBV19,TRBJ1-3,-,-,15,TGTGCCAGTAGTGATGACCGGAGCTCTGGAAACACCATATATTTT,CASSDDRSSGNTIYF
TRBV12-3/TRBV12-4,TRBJ1-2,few,-,12,TGTGCCAGCAAGTCCCAGATATATGGCTACACCTTC,CASKSQIYGYTF
TRBV19,TRBJ1-2,-,-,13,TGTGCCAGTCGGAGGGAGCCCAACTATGGCTACACCTTC,CASRREPNYGYTF
TRBV21-1,TRBJ2-3,-,-,18,TGTGCCAGCAGCAAAGTGATAACTAGCGGGATACCCACAGATACGCAGTATTTT,CASSKVITSGIPTDTQYF
TRBV6-5,TRBJ2-1,-,TRBD1,15,TGTGCCAGCAGTTACTCCGCCGGGACAGGGAATGAGCAGTTCTTC,CASSYSAGTGNEQFF
TRBV6-5,TRBJ1-6,-,TRBD1,16,TGTGCCAGCAGTTACCTTGCGACAGGGGAGAGTTCACCCCTCCACTTT,CASSYLATGESSPLHF
TRBV4-1,TRBJ2-5,-,-,13,TGCGCCAGCAGCCAAGATGGAACTAGGACCATTTACTTC,CASSQDGTRTIYF
TRBV9,TRBJ2-7,few,-,14,TGTGCCAGCAGCGTAGGGCTGGCTTCCTACGAGCAGTACTTC,CASSVGLASYEQYF
TRBV11-2,TRBJ2-2,-,TRBD2,19,TGTGCCAGCAGCTTAGGTTTTTTTAGCGGGGGCCCTAACACCGGGGAGCTGTTTTTT,CASSLGFFSGGPNTGELFF
TRBV24-1,TRBJ1-3,-,-,17,TGTGCCACCAGTGATACCGGGGAAGGCCTTGGGGGAAACACCATATATTTT,CATSDTGEGLGGNTIYF
TRBV7-8,TRBJ2-3,-,TRBD1,14,TGTGCCAGCAAATCCCAGGGGGGCACAGATACGCAGTATTTT,CASKSQGGTDTQYF
TRBV19,TRBJ2-4,-,-,13,TGTGCCAGTAGTTCAGAGGTCAAAAACATTCAGTACTTC,CASSSEVKNIQYF
TRBV13,TRBJ2-7,-,TRBD1,15,TGTGCCAGCAGCTTTGAGGGACAGGGTTTCTCCGAGCAGTACTTC,CASSFEGQGFSEQYF
TRBV2,TRBJ1-4,-,TRBD1,14,TGTGCCAGCAGTGGCGGGACAGAGAATGAAAAACTGTTTTTT,CASSGGTENEKLFF
TRBV5-4,TRBJ2-5,few,TRBD2,16,TGTGCCAGCACCTCGGTTGGTAGCGGGGCGCAAGAGACCCAGTACTTC,CASTSVGSGAQETQYF
TRBV7-6,TRBJ2-7,-,-,13,TGTGCCAGCAGCCACAGGGTACCGGCCGAGCAGTACTTC,CASSHRVPAEQYF
TRBV7-8,TRBJ1-6,-,-,15,TGTGCCAGCAGCTTGTGGGGCAGGATTAATTCACCCCTCCACTTT,CASSLWGRINSPLHF
TRBV14,TRBJ2-1,-,-,15,TGTGCCAGCAGCCTTATAGGGAGCTCCTACAATGAGCAGTTCTTC,CASSLIGSSYNEQFF
TRBV4-2,TRBJ1-1,-,TRBD1,15,TGTGCCAGCAGCCAAGCGGGACAGGGGGACACTGAAGCTTTCTTT,CASSQAGQGDTEAFF
TRBV28,TRBJ2-3,-,TRBD2,18,TGTGCCAGCAGTTTACCTCCCAGGAGCGGGGGGGAGATAGATACGCAGTATTTT,CASSLPPRSGGEIDTQYF
TRBV5-4,TRBJ2-1,-,TRBD2,14,TGTGCCAGCAGCTTGGGGCGGGGGGACAATGAGCAGTTCTTC,CASSLGRGDNEQFF
TRBV2,TRBJ2-2,few,TRBD2,15,TGTGCCAGCAGTGAACCTAGCGGGGTGACCGGGGAGCTGTTTTTT,CASSEPSGVTGELFF
TRBV14,TRBJ2-3,-,TRBD1,17,TGTGCCAGCAGCCATGTCGGGACAGGGTTCCGCACAGATACGCAGTATTTT,CASSHVGTGFRTDTQYF
TRBV3-1/TRBV3-2,TRBJ1-5,-,TRBD1,18,TGTGCCAGCAGCCAGATACCTGTACAGGGGAGAGGCAATCAGCCCCAGCATTTT,CASSQIPVQGRGNQPQHF
TRBV3-1/TRBV3-2,TRBJ2-7,-,-,15,TGTGCCAGCAGCAAATCGACAGGAAACCTCTACGAGCAGTACTTC,CASSKSTGNLYEQYF
TRBV15,TRBJ2-5,-,TRBD1,14,TGTGCCACCAGCATAGGACAGGGCGGGGAGACCCAGTACTTC,CATSIGQGGETQYF
TRBV19,TRBJ2-3,-,-,14,TGTGCCAGTCTGGGGCAGGGGAGTGGAGATACGCAGTATTTT,CASLGQGSGDTQYF
TRBV3-1/TRBV3-2,TRBJ1-2,few,-,15,TGTGCCAGCAGCCAGTGGGGGGATGGGAGCTATGGCTACACCTTC,CASSQWGDGSYGYTF
TRBV19,TRBJ1-5,-,TRBD1,16,TGTGCCAGTAGTACGGGGGACAGGGCTCGCAATCAGCCCCAGCATTTT,CASSTGDRARNQPQHF
TRBV5-1,TRBJ2-5,-,-,14,TGCGCCAGCAGCCCCATTTTGGCCTCTGAGACCCAGTACTTC,CASSPILASETQYF
TRBV6-6,TRBJ1-1,-,-,13,TGTGCCAGCAGTTATCTCGCGGACACTGAAGCTTTCTTT,CASSYLADTEAFF
TRBV7-8,TRBJ2-5,-,TRBD2,15,TGTGCCAGCAGCTTAGCTGCGGGGGGACAAGAGACCCAGTACTTC,CASSLAAGGQETQYF
TRBV10-3,TRBJ2-3,-,TRBD2,14,TGTGCCGTATGGGGAGGGTTAAGAGCAGATACGCAGTATTTT,CAVWGGLRADTQYF
TRBV5-1,TRBJ1-6,-,TRBD1,14,TGCGCCAGCAGCCCGACAGGGGCTAGTTCACCCCTCCACTTT,CASSPTGASSPLHF
TRBV30,TRBJ1-2,-,-,14,TGTGCCTGGATTTTGGCATCTGGGCAATATGGCTACACCTTC,CAWILASGQYGYTF
TRBV24-1,TRBJ2-7,-,TRBD1,15,TGTGCCACCAGTGGTCCGGGACAGGGGGCGTACGAGCAGTACTTC,CATSGPGQGAYEQYF
TRBV5-4,TRBJ2-7,-,TRBD1,16,TGTGCCAGCAGCCTTCCCGGGGGACAGGGAATCTACGAGCAGTACTTC,CASSLPGGQGIYEQYF
TRBV10-1,TRBJ2-7,-,TRBD1,14,TGCGCCAGCAGCCGACTTCGGGACAGCTACGAGCAGTACTTC,CASSRLRDSYEQYF
TRBV5-4,TRBJ1-6,once,-,16,TGTGCCAGCAGCTTCTCTGGGGCGAGCCGGAATTCACCCCTCCACTTT,CASSFSGASRNSPLHF
TRBV5-1,TRBJ1-1,few,-,14,TGCGCCAGCAGATCTGGCAGTGCGAACACTGAAGCTTTCTTT,CASRSGSANTEAFF
TRBV18,TRBJ1-5,-,TRBD1,15,TGTGCCAGCTCACCAGGGACAGGGGGTAATCAGCCCCAGCATTTT,CASSPGTGGNQPQHF
TRBV7-9,TRBJ2-3,-,TRBD2,15,TGTGCCAGCAGCTTTCCTAGCGGTTCCACAGATACGCAGTATTTT,CASSFPSGSTDTQYF
TRBV30,TRBJ1-2,-,TRBD1,16,TGTGCCTGGAGAACAGCCCGGACAGGGAGAATAAATGGCTACACCTTC,CAWRTARTGRINGYTF
TRBV27,TRBJ1-5,-,-,13,TGTGCCAGCAGTGCGCAGGGGAATCAGCCCCAGCATTTT,CASSAQGNQPQHF
TRBV6-5,TRBJ1-2,-,TRBD1,12,TGTGCCAGCAGACAGGGGACGTATGGCTACACCTTC,CASRQGTYGYTF